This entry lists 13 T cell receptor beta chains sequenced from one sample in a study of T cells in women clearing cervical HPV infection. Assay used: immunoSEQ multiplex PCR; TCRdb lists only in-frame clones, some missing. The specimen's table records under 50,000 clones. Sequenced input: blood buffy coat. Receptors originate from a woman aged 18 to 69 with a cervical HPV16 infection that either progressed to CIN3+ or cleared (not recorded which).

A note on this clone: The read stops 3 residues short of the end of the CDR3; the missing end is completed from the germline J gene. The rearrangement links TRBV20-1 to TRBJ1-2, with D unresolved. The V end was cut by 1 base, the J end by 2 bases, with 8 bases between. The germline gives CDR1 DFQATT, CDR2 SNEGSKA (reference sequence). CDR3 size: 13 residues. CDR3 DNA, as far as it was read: TGCAGTGCTAGAGCATCAGTGAACTATGGC. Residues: CSARASVNYG. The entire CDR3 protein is CSARASVNYGYTF.

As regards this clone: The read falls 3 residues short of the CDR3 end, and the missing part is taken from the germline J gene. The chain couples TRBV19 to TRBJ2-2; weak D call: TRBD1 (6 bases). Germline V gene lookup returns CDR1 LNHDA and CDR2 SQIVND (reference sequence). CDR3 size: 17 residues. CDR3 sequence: CASSMLFQGTTNEKLFF. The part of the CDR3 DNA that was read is TGTGCCAGTAGTATGCTTTTCCAGGGGACAACTAATGAAAAG.

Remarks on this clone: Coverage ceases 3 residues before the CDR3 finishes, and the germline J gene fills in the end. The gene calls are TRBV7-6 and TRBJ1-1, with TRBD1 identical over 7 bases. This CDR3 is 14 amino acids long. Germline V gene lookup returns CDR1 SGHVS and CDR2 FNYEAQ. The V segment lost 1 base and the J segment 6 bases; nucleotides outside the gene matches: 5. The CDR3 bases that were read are TGTGCCAGCAGCTTAGACGACAGGGCCGCTGAA. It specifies CASSLDDRAAE. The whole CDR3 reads CASSLDDRAAEAFF. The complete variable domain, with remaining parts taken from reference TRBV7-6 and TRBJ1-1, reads GAGVSQSPRYKVTKRGQDVALRCDPISGHVSLYWYRQALGQGPEFLTYFNYEAQQDKSGLPNDRFSAERPEGSISTLTIQRTEQRDSAMYRCASSLDDRAAEAFFGQGTRLTVV.

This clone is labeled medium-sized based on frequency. The CDR3 bases that were read are TGCAGCGTTGAAGGAGACAGGGTGGCGACAGATACG. Translated: CSVEGDRVATDT. The whole CDR3 reads CSVEGDRVATDTQYF. The chain is built from TRBV29-1 and TRBJ2-3; 7 bases fit TRBD1. Read data end 3 residues before the CDR3 end; the end is taken from the germline J gene. The CDR3 sequence is 15 residues long. Unmatched junction bases numbered 7, after V lost 1 base and J lost 3 bases. The germline CDR1 and CDR2 sequences are SQVTM and ANQGSEA.

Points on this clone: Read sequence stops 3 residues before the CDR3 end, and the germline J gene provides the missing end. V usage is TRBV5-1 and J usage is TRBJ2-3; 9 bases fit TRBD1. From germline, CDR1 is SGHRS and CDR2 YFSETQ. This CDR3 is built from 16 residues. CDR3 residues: CASSQGQGSTQETQYF. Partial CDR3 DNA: TGCGCCAGCAGCCAAGGACAGGGGAGTACCCAAGAGACG.

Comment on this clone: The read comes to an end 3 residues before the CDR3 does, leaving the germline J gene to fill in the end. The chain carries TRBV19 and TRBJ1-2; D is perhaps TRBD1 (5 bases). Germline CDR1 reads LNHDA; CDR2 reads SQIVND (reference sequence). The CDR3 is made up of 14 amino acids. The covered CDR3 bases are TGTGCCAGTAGTATTACTAGCGGGGGGAACGAC. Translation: CASSITSGGND. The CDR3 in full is CASSITSGGNDYTF.

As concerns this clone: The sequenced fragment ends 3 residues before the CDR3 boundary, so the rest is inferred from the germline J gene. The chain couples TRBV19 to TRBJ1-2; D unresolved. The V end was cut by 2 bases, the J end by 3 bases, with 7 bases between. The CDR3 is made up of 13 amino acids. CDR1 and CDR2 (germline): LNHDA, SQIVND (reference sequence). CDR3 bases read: TGTGCCAGTAGTATAAACACAGACTATGGC. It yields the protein CASSINTDYG. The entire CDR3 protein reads CASSINTDYGYTF.

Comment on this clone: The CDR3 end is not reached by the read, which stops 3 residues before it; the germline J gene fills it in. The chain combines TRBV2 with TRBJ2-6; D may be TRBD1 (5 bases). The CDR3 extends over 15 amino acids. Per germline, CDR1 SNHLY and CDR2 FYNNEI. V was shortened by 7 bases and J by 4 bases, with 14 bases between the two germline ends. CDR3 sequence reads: CASTTQGTGANVLTF. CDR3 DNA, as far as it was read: TGTGCCAGCACCACTCAGGGTACCGGGGCCAACGTC. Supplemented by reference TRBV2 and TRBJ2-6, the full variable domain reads EPEVTQTPSHQVTQMGQEVILRCVPISNHLYFYWYRQILGQKVEFLVSFYNNEISEKSEIFDDQFSVERPDGSNFTLKIRSTKLEDSAMYFCASTTQGTGANVLTFGAGSRLTVL.

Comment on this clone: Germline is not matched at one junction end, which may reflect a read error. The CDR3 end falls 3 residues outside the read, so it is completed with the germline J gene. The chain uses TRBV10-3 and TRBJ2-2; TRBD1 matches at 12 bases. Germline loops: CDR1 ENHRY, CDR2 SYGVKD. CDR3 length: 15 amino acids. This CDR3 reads CVIRGDRGQTGELFF. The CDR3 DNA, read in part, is TGTGTCATCAGAGGGGACAGGGGGCAAACCGGGGAG.

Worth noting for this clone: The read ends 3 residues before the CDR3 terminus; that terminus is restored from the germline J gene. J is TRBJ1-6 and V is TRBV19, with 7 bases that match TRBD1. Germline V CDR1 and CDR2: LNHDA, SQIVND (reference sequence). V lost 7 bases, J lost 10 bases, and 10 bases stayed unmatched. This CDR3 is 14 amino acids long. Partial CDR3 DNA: TGTGCCAGTACCGCAGGGGACAGTAGATCACCC. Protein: CASTAGDSRSP. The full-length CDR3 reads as CASTAGDSRSPLHF.

This chain's CDR3 is CAWSGDRATEAFF. The CDR3 bases that were read are TGTGCCTGGAGTGGGGACAGGGCCACTGAA. This chain joins TRBV30 and TRBJ1-1; TRBD1 matches 9 bases. Read data end 3 residues before the CDR3 end; the end is taken from the germline J gene. V trimming: 1 base; J trimming: 4 bases; junction bases outside the gene matches: 1. Germline CDR1 is GTSNPN and CDR2 is SVGIG (reference sequence). The CDR3 length is 13 residues.

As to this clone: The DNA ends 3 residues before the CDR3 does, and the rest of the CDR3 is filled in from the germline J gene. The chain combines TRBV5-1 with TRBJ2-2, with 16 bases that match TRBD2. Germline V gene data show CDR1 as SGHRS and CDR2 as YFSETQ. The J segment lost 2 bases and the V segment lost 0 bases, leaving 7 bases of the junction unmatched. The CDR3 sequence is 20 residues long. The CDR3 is CASSLEPGTSGGANTGELFF. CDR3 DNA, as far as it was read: TGCGCCAGCAGCTTGGAGCCCGGGACTAGCGGGGGGGCAAACACCGGGGAG.

The CDR3 loop reads CASSIGTSGGDEQFF. CDR3 DNA, as far as it was read: TGTGCCAGTAGTATAGGGACTAGCGGGGGGGATGAG. The chain has TRBV19 and TRBJ2-1; 15 bases are shared with TRBD2. The DNA ends 3 residues before the CDR3 does, and the rest of the CDR3 is filled in from the germline J gene. Germline CDR1 is LNHDA and CDR2 is SQIVND (reference sequence). The CDR3 loop spans 15 amino acids. With V trimmed by 1 base and J by 8 bases, 0 bases remained unmatched.